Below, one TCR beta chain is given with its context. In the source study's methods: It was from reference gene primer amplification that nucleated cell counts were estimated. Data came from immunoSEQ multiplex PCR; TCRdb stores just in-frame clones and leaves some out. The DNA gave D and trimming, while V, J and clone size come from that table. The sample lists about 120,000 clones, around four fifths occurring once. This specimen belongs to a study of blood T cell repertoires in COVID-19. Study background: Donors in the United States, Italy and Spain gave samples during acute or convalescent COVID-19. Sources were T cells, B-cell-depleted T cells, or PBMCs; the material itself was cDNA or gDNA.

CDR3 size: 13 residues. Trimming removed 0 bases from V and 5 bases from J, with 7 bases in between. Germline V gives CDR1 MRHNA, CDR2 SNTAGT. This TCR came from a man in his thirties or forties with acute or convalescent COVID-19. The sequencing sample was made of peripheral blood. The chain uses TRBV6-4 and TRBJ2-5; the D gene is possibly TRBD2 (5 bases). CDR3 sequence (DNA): TGTGCCAGCAGTGACTCACTAGAGGAGACCCAGTACTTC. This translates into CASSDSLEETQYF.